The T cell receptor (beta chain) described here comes from a study of beta chain features in type 1 diabetes. The CDR3 has 14 residues. V lost 2 bases and J 11 bases, leaving 19 bases between the germline ends. The germline CDR1 and CDR2 sequences are SGHTA and FQGNSA. Points on this clone: The antigen is undetermined.

The authors reverse transcribed all of the isolated RNA, so sequencing captured expressed TCRB transcripts. The method was immunoSEQ multiplex PCR; TCRdb's version includes in-frame clones alone and lacks a portion of them. The sample holds approximately 120,000 clones, less than 40% seen once. Points from the study as a whole: Reads derived from cDNA could over-represent cells showing high TCR expression. A moderate, significant TCRB CDR3 shortening appeared in type 1 diabetes across four CD4+ subsets.

This sequence originates from a woman aged 18-35 years in good health. Sequenced input: stem cell memory CD4+ T cells from blood. The chain joins TRBV7-2 to TRBJ2-7; D is unclear. CDR3 nucleotide sequence: TGTGCCAGCAGCTTAAGACCCGTGGTGGGCTTTGAGTACTTC. Encoded protein: CASSLRPVVGFEYF. Variable domain in full (rest from reference TRBV7-2 and TRBJ2-7): GAGVSQSPSNKVTEKGKDVELRCDPISGHTALYWYRQSLGQGLEFLIYFQGNSAPDKSGLPSDRFSAERTGGSVSTLTIQRTQQEDSAVYLCASSLRPVVGFEYFGPGTRLTVT.